This T cell receptor (beta chain) was observed in a study of T cell repertoires in cytomegalovirus infection. Whole-study context: An indication of both CMV infection and matching HLA type came from public TCR beta signatures. Regarding the study as a whole: HLA-C-restricted CMV clonotypes gave the most frequent clonotype in two of eight donors. Accumulated public TCR beta family frequency recognized individuals carrying CMV together with the relevant HLA.

As concerns this clonotype: The antigen remains undetermined.

The CDR3 contains 15 residues. The germline gives CDR1 SGDLS, CDR2 YYNGEE. Trimming at V came to 4 bases and at J to 5 bases, leaving 12 bases not matched to a gene. Via MiXCR, TCRdb re-called the reads, giving one row per CDR3 protein. The sample lists about 530,000 distinct CDR3 sequences, roughly 29% occurring once. The clonotype originates from a human donor in good health (CMV status not recorded). Some clones in this sample may be carry-over from other donors' samples. The V call is TRBV9, the J call TRBJ2-7; 7 bases line up with TRBD1. Sample: PBMCs. Here the CDR3 DNA reads TGTGCCAGCAGCTCAACCGGGACAGATACGGACGAGCAGTACTTC. Translating gives CASSSTGTDTDEQYF.